This TCR beta chain was retrieved from a study of Tregs in tolerant kidney transplant recipients. In regard to this clone: The read ends 3 residues early relative to the CDR3; the germline J gene fills the gap.

The assay was immunoSEQ multiplex PCR, and TCRdb's table has in-frame clones only and misses some. Here the sample table reports approximately 49,000 clones. Unstimulated regulatory T cells (CD4+CD25+CD127-), CD4+CD25- non-regulatory cells, CD4 and CD8 cells were FACS-sorted from thawed PBMCs. Germline loops: CDR1 LNHDA, CDR2 SQIVND (reference sequence). J lost 5 bases, V lost 5 bases, and 24 bases had no gene match. The length of the CDR3 is 21 residues. This receptor was obtained from a human donor who received a combined kidney and bone marrow transplant. The sequenced sample was CD4+ T cells from blood, obtained before the transplant. The chain is built from TRBV19 and TRBJ1-1, with 12 bases that match TRBD1. CDR3 DNA (partial): TGTGCCAGTAGTCCCCTACCGTACTACCCCGGGACAGGGGGCGCGGGGACTGAA. As protein: CASSPLPYYPGTGGAGTE. The full CDR3 sequence reads CASSPLPYYPGTGGAGTEAFF.